This T cell receptor (beta chain) was captured by sequencing in a study of blood T cell repertoires in COVID-19. Looking at the study overall: PBMCs, B-cell-depleted T cells, or T cells were the source of the cDNA or gDNA that made up the material.

Trimming took 1 base from V and 7 from J, leaving 10 bases between them. This CDR3 contains 13 residues. Germline V gene sequence: CDR1 LGHNA, CDR2 YNFKEQ. Per the original methods: Nucleated cell counts were estimated from reference gene primer amplification. Profiling relied on immunoSEQ multiplex PCR, and the TCRdb table lists in-frame clones only, not all of them. That table furnishes V, J and clone size, whereas the DNA furnished D and trimming. The sample contains 200,000 or so clones, around three quarters of which appear only once. Sequenced sample: peripheral blood. V usage is TRBV4-2 and J usage is TRBJ1-2, with TRBD1 as a possible D gene (5 bases). This sequence was found in a woman aged 70-85 years with acute or convalescent COVID-19. The DNA for the CDR3 is TGTGCCAGCAGCCAAGTGGACACGGCTGGCTACACCTTC. Amino acids: CASSQVDTAGYTF.